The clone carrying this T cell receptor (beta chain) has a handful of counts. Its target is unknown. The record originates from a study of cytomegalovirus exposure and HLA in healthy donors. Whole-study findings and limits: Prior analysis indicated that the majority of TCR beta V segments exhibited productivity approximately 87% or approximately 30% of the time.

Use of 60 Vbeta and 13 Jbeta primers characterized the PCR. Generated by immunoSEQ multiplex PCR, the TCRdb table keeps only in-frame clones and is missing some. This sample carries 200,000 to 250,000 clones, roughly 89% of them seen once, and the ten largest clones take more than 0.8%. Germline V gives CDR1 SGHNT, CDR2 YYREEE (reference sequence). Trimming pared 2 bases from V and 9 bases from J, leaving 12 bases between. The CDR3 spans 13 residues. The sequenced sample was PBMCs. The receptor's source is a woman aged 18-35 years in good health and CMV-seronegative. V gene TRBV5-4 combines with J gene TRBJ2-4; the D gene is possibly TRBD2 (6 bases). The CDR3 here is CASSFLGGGIQYF. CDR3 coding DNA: TGTGCCAGCAGCTTTTTGGGGGGAGGCATTCAGTACTTC.